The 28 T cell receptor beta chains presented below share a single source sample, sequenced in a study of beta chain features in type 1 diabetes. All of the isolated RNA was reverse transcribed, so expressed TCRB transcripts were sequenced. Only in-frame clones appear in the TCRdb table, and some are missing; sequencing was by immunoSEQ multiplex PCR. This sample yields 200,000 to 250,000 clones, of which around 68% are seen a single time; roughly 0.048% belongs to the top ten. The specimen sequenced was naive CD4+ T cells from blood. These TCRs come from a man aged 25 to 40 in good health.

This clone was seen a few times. The chain's CDR3 is CASSLSAVPGEASEQFF. DNA of the CDR3: TGTGCCAGCAGCTTAAGTGCCGTGCCAGGGGAGGCAAGTGAGCAGTTCTTC. This chain joins TRBV7-9 and TRBJ2-1; D is tentatively TRBD1 or TRBD2 (6 bases each). Germline V gives CDR1 SEHNR, CDR2 FQNEAQ (reference sequence). V was cut by 2 bases and J by 9 bases, with 23 bases left in between. The CDR3 loop spans 17 amino acids. Full variable domain (rest looked up from reference TRBV7-9 and TRBJ2-1): DTGVSQNPRHKITKRGQNVTFRCDPISEHNRLYWYRQTLGQGPEFLTYFQNEAQLEKSRLLSDRFSAERPKGSFSTLEIQRTEQGDSAMYLCASSLSAVPGEASEQFFGPGTRLTVL.

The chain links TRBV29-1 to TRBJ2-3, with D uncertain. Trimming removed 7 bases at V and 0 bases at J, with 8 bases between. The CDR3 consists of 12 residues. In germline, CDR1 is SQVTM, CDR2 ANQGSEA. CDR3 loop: CSGAGSTDTQYF. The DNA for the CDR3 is TGCAGCGGCGCCGGGAGCACAGATACGCAGTATTTT.

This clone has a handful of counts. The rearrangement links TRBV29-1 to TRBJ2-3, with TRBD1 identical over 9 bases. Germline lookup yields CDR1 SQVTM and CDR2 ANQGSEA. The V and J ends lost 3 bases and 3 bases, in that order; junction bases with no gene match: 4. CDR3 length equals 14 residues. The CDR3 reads CSVDWTGATDTQYF. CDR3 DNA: TGCAGCGTTGATTGGACAGGGGCTACAGATACGCAGTATTTT.

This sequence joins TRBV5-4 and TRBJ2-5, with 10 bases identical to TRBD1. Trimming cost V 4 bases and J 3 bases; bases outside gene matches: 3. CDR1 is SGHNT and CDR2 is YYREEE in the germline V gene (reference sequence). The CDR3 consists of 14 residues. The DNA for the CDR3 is TGTGCCAGCAGCCAGACAGGGGGCGAAGAGACCCAGTACTTC. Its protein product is CASSQTGGEETQYF.

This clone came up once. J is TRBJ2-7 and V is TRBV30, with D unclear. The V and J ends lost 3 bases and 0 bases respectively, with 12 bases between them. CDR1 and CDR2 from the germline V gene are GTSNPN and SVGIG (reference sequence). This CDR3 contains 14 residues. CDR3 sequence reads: CAWRSRSSSYEQYF. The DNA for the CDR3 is TGTGCCTGGAGATCAAGGTCTAGCTCCTACGAGCAGTACTTC.

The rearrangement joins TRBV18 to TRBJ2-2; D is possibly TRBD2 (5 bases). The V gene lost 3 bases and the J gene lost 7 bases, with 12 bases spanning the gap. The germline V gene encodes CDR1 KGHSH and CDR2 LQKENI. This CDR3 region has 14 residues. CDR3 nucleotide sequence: TGTGCCAGCTCACCGGCGCTAGCAAACGGGGAGCTGTTTTTT. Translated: CASSPALANGELFF.

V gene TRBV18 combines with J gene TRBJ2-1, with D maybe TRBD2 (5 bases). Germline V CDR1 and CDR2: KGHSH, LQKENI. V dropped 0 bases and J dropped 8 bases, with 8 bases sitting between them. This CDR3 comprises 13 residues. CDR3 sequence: CASSPPNGDEQFF. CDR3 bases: TGTGCCAGCTCACCACCTAACGGGGATGAGCAGTTCTTC.

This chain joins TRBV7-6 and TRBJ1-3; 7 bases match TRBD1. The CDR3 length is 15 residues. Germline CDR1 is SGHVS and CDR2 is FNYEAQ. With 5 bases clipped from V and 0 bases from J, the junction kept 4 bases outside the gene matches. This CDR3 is CASSPRTGSGNTIYF. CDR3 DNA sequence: TGTGCCAGCAGCCCAAGGACAGGCTCTGGAAACACCATATATTTT.

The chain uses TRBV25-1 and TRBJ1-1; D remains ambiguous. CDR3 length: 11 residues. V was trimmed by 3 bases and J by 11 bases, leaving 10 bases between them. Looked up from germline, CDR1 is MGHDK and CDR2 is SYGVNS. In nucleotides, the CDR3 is TGTGCCAGCAGTGAGTACGGGGAGGCTTTCTTT. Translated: CASSEYGEAFF. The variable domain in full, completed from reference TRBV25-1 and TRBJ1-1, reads EADIYQTPRYLVIGTGKKITLECSQTMGHDKMYWYQQDPGMELHLIHYSYGVNSTEKGDLSSESTVSRIRTEHFPLTLESARPSHTSQYLCASSEYGEAFFGQGTRLTVV.

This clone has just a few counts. CDR3 residues: CASNGLAGTKETQYF. The CDR3 coding sequence is TGTGCCAGCAACGGACTAGCGGGTACCAAAGAGACCCAGTACTTC. The chain carries TRBV2 and TRBJ2-5, with 11 positions matching TRBD2. The germline V gene encodes CDR1 SNHLY and CDR2 FYNNEI. The CDR3 length is 15 residues. The V segment lost 7 bases and the J segment 3 bases; nucleotides outside the gene matches: 7. Full variable domain (remainder filled in from reference TRBV2 and TRBJ2-5): EPEVTQTPSHQVTQMGQEVILRCVPISNHLYFYWYRQILGQKVEFLVSFYNNEISEKSEIFDDQFSVERPDGSNFTLKIRSTKLEDSAMYFCASNGLAGTKETQYFGPGTRLLVL.

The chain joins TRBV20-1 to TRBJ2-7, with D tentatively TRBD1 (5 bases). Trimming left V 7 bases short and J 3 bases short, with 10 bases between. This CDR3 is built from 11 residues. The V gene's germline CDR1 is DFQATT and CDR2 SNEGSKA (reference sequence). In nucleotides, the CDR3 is TGCAGTGTTGACAGACACTACGAGCAGTACTTC. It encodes CSVDRHYEQYF.

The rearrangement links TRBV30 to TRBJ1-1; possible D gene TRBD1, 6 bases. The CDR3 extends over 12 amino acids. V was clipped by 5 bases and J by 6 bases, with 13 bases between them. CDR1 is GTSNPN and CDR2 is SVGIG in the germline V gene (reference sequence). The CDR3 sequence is CAWGGQGAEAFF. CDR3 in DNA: TGTGCCTGGGGGGGCCAGGGTGCTGAAGCTTTCTTT.

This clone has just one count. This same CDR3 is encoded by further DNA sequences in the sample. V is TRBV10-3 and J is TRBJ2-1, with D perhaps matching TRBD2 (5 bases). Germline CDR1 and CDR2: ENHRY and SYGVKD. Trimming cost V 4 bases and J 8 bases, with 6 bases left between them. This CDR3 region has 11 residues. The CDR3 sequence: CAISGRDEQFF. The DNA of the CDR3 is TGTGCCATCAGTGGGCGGGATGAGCAGTTCTTC.

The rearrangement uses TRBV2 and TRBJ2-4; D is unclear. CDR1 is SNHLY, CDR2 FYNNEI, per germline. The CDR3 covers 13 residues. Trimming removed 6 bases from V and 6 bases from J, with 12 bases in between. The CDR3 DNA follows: TGTGCCAGCAGGGGGTGGACGGGAAACATTCAGTACTTC. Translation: CASRGWTGNIQYF.

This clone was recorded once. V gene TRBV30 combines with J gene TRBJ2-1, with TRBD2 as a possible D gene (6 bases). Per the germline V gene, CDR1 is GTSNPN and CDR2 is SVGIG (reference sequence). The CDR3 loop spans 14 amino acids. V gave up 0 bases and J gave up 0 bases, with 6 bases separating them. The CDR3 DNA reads TGTGCCTGGAGTGTAGCGGGCTCCTACAATGAGCAGTTCTTC. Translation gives CAWSVAGSYNEQFF.

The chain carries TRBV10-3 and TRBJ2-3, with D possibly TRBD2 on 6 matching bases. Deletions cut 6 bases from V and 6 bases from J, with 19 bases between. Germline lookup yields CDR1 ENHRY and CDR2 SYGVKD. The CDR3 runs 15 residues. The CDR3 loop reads CAIRAVERERDTQYF. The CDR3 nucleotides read TGTGCCATCAGAGCGGTGGAACGGGAGAGGGATACGCAGTATTTT.

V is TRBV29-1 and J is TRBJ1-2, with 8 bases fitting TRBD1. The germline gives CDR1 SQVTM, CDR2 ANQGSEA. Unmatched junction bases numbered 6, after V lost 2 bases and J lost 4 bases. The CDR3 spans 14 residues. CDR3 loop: CSVETGGQFYGYTF. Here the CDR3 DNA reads TGCAGCGTTGAAACAGGGGGGCAGTTCTATGGCTACACCTTC. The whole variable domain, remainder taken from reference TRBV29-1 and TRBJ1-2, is SAVISQKPSRDICQRGTSLTIQCQVDSQVTMMFWYRQQPGQSLTLIATANQGSEATYESGFVIDKFPISRPNLTFSTLTVSNMSPEDSSIYLCSVETGGQFYGYTFGSGTRLTVV.

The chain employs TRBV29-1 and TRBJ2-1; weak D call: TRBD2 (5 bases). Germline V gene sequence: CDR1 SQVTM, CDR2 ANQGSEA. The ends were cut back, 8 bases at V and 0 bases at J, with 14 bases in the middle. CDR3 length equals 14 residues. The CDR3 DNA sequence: TGCAGCCTAGCAGGCGGGCACTCCTACAATGAGCAGTTCTTC. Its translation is CSLAGGHSYNEQFF.

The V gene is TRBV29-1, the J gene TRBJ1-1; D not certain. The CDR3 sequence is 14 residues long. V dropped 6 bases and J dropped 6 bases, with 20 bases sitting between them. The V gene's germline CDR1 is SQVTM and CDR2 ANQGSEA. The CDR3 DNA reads TGCAGCGTCTCACTCCGGGCCAGCGACTCTGAAGCTTTCTTT. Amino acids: CSVSLRASDSEAFF.

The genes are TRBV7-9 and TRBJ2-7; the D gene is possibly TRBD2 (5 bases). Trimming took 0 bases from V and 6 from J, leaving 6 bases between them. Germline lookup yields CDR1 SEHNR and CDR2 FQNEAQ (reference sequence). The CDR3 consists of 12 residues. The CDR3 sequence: CASSLARAEQYF. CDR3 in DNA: TGTGCCAGCAGCTTAGCGCGGGCCGAGCAGTACTTC.

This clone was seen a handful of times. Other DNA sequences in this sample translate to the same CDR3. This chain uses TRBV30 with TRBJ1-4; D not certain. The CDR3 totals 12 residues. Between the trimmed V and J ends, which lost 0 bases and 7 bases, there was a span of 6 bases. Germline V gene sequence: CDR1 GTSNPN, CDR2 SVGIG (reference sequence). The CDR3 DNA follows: TGTGCCTGGAGTGTAAGTGGTGAAAAACTGTTTTTT. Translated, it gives CAWSVSGEKLFF.

CDR3 in DNA: TGCGCCAGCAGCTTGGGGCTAGCGGGATATCTTAACGAGCAGTACTTC. This translates into CASSLGLAGYLNEQYF. The chain carries TRBV5-1 and TRBJ2-7; 9 bases line up with TRBD2. The ends lost 0 bases at V and 5 bases at J; junction bases unmatched: 9. Germline V gene data show CDR1 as SGHRS and CDR2 as YFSETQ. This CDR3 has 16 residues.

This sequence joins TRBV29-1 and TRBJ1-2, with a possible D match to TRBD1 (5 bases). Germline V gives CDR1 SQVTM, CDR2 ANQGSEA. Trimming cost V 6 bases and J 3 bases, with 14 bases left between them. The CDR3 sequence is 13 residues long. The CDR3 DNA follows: TGCAGCGTCGGCGGGAGGGGAGACTATGGCTACACCTTC. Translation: CSVGGRGDYGYTF.

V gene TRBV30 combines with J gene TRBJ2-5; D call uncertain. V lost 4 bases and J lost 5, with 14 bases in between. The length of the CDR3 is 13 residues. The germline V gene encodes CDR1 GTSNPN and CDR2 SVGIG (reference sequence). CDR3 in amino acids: CAWNPVRAETQYF. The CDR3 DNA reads TGTGCCTGGAATCCCGTCCGGGCGGAGACCCAGTACTTC.

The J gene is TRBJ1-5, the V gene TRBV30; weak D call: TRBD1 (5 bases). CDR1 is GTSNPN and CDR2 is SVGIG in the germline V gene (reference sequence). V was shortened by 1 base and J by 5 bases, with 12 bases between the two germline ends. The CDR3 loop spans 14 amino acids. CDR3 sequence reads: CAWSDWGGDQPQHF. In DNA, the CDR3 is TGTGCCTGGAGTGATTGGGGAGGGGATCAGCCCCAGCATTTT.

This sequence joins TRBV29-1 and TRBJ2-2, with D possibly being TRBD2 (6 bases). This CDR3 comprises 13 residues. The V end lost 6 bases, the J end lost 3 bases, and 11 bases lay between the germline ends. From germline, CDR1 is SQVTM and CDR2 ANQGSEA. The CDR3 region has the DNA TGCAGCGTGAGCGGGCTCTACACCGGGGAGCTGTTTTTT. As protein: CSVSGLYTGELFF.

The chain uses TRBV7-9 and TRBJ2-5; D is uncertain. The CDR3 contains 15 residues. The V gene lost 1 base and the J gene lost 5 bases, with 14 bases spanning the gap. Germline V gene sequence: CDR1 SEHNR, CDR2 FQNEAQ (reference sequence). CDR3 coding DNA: TGTGCCAGCAGCTTAGTGGGCCCGGGTCGGGAGACCCAGTACTTC. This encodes CASSLVGPGRETQYF.

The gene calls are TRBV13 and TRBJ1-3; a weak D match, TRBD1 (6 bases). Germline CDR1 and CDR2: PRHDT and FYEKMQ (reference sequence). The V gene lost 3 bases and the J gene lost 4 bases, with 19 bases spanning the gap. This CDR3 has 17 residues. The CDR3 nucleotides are TGTGCCAGCAGCTTCCGCAGGGGTGTGTTGGCCGGAAACACCATATATTTT. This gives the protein CASSFRRGVLAGNTIYF.